Reported below is one T cell receptor beta chain. A few counts support this clonotype. Its binding antigen is unknown. Base qualities are not provided; no much larger clone lies one nucleotide away. The source of the sample is a study of post-analysis software for immune sequencing data (dated by TCRdb to the mid-2010s). About the investigation overall: Disease courses on record covered relapsing-remitting, secondary progressive and progressive-relapsing multiple sclerosis, though some patients had no subtype annotation. A subset of samples was prepared in parallel using single-end sample barcoding, then pooled and co-amplified after Illumina adapter ligation. The patient repertoires were compared against fewer than twelve previously published healthy control repertoires obtained from donors aged roughly 6 to 26 years.

CDR1 SEHNR and CDR2 FQNEAQ were looked up in the germline V gene (reference sequence). The CDR3 has 15 amino acids, counting the end cysteine and phenylalanine. The DNA shown is the 45-base CDR3, in frame from base 1. Deletion took 3 bases off V and 6 bases off J, with a span of 18 bases between the germline ends. The method was PCR. The reads were generated on an Illumina HiSeq 2500. To reduce PCR and sequencing biases, unique molecular identifiers were incorporated into the TCR beta cDNA libraries. Some 500,000 cDNA molecules were obtained per 1 to 10 million input T cells, so each molecule approximated one T cell. The patient libraries were prepared and sequenced using the same protocol as the earlier healthy control dataset. Samples belonging to the same batch were prepared together, multiplexed and sequenced on a shared HiSeq lane. Per the original workflow: MIGEC was used to process the raw barcoded reads, and molecular identifier groups with only a single read were discarded before consensus assembly and CDR3 extraction. Clonotype tables were post-analysed with VDJtools, and diversity was normalized by down-sampling all datasets to the smallest sample size. To correct batch-related cross-sample contamination, repertoire overlap clustering matched CDR3 amino acid sequences but not nucleotide sequences. TCRdb itself trimmed the public reads at Q25 with fastp, ran MiXCR and retained productive beta chains. Rows matching on CDR3 protein sequence are summarized as one entry with the most common DNA and genes. Clone size and V and J calls follow TCRdb, not the original study. This sample holds 750,000 to 950,000 distinct CDR3 sequences; 46% were observed only once. Approximately 5% of the sample is taken by the ten largest.

Points the paper makes about the study in general: Normalized Chao1 diversity was significantly lower in multiple sclerosis patients than controls, suggesting substantial peripheral T-cell clonal expansion. Patients showed significantly higher frequencies than controls for five TRBV segments, among them TRBV5-6, TRBV5-1 and TRBV20-1. Strong co-clustering of samples prepared in the same batch was shown by direct clustering with F measure, prompting a batch-effect correction. The multiple sclerosis patient group was slightly younger than the control group.

To demonstrate the VDJtools post-analysis software, the study profiled TCR beta repertoires from the peripheral blood of 13 young patients with multiple sclerosis. The patients with multiple sclerosis were children and adolescents between roughly 6 and 15 years of age. Sequenced input: blood. The source is a girl aged 5-17 years with multiple sclerosis. This sequence uses TRBV7-9 and TRBJ2-7; the D gene is unclear. Read as DNA, the sequence is TGTGCCAGCAGCTTCCCCCCTGGGAATGGCATCGAGCAGTACTTC. Its translation is CASSFPPGNGIEQYF.